The source of this T cell receptor (beta chain) is a study of T cells after yellow fever vaccination. Study context: Fractions of limited cellularity were prepared by means of SMART-Seq v4 Ultra Low Input.

Study-wide points: Post-booster reappearance was seen for most primary-vaccination clones (around 96% CD4, around 89% CD8). The secondary response was weaker but peaked faster, day 5 versus 15.

TCR cDNA was made by 5'RACE template switching, adding a universal primer site and UMIs. Using its own MiXCR run on the 5' RACE reads, TCRdb lists one record per CDR3 protein. The sample has 250,000 to 400,000 distinct CDR3 sequences; around 4.5% are singletons. Remarks on this clonotype: Its antigen is unknown.

The sequences come from PBMCs, collected 15 days after the yellow fever booster vaccination. The clonotype originates from a man younger than 35 who received the YFV17D yellow fever vaccine.

The DNA for the CDR3 is TGTGCCAGCAGGGCAGGGACAGATACGCAGTATTTT. Encoded protein: CASRAGTDTQYF. The V and J genes are TRBV7-2 and TRBJ2-3; perhaps TRBD1 as D (5 bases). V lost 6 bases and J 3 bases, leaving 7 bases between the germline ends. CDR1 and CDR2 from the germline V gene are SGHTA and FQGNSA. The CDR3 totals 12 residues.